This T cell receptor beta chain was recovered during a study of neoadjuvant anti-PD-1 for oral cavity cancer. Study outcomes and limitations: Non-responders to neoadjuvant nivolumab had significantly more clonal PBMC T cells than responders. Higher pretreatment blood Treg/Th17 ratios correlated with higher pretreatment blood and lower post-treatment tumor TCRbeta clonality.

No culture or expansion preceded analysis of these blood cells. TCRdb keeps only in-frame clones here, not all; method: immunoSEQ multiplex PCR. The table lists 75,000 to 100,000 clones, about 84% of them singletons. A note on this clone: The target antigen is unknown.

The receptor's source is a person aged 40 to 85 with oral cavity squamous cell carcinoma. Sequences were derived from PBMCs, sampled before nivolumab (anti-PD-1) treatment.

The DNA of the CDR3 is TGTGCCAGCACCGCCGTGGGGGGACGGCCTTTCGAGACCCAGTACTTC. This encodes CASTAVGGRPFETQYF. J is TRBJ2-5 and V is TRBV21-1; whether TRBD2, the table's D call, matches the DNA was not checked. TRBV21-1 is a listed pseudogene. The CDR3 is 16 amino acids.